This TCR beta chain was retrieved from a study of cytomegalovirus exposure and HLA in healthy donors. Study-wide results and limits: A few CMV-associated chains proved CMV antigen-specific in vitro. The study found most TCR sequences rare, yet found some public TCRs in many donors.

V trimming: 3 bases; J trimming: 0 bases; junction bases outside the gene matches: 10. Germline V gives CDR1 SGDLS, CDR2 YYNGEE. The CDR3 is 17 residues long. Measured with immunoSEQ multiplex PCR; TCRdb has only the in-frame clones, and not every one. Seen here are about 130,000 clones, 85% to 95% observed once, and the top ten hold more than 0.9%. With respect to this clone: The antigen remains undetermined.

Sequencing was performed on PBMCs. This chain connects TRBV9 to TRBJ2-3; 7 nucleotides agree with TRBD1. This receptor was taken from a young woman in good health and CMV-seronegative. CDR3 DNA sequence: TGTGCCAGCAGCGCAGATGACAGGGTTTGGAGCACAGATACGCAGTATTTT. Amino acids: CASSADDRVWSTDTQYF.